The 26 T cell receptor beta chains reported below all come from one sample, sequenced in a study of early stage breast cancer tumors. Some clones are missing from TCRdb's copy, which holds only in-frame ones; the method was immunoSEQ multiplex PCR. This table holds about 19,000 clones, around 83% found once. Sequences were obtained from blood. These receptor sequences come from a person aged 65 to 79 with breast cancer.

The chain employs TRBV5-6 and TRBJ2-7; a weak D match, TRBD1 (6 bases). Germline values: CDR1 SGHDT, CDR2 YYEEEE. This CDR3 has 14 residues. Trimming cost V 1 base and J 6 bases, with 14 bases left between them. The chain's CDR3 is CASSLTGWAPEQYF. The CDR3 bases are TGTGCCAGCAGCTTGACAGGGTGGGCCCCCGAGCAGTACTTC. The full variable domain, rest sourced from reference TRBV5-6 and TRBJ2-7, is DAGVTQSPTHLIKTRGQQVTLRCSPKSGHDTVSWYQQALGQGPQFIFQYYEEEERQRGNFPDRFSGHQFPNYSSELNVNALLLGDSALYLCASSLTGWAPEQYFGPGTRLTVT.

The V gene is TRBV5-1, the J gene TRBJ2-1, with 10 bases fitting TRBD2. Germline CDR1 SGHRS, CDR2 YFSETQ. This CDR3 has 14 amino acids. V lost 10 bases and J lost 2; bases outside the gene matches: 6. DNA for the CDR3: TGCGCCTGTCAACTAGCGGGGCCCTACAATGAGCAGTTCTTC. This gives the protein CACQLAGPYNEQFF.

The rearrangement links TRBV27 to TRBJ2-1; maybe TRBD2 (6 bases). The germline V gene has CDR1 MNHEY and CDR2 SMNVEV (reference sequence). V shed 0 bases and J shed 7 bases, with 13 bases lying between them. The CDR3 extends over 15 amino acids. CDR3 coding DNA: TGTGCCAGCAGTTTATCCAGGGTGAGCGGGAATGAGCAGTTCTTC. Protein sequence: CASSLSRVSGNEQFF.

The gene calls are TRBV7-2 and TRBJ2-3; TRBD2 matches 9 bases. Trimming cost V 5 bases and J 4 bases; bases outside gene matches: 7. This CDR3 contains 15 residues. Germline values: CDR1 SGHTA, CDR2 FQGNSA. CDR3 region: CASSPLASGADTQYF. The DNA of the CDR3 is TGTGCCAGCAGCCCTTTGGCTAGCGGGGCAGATACGCAGTATTTT.

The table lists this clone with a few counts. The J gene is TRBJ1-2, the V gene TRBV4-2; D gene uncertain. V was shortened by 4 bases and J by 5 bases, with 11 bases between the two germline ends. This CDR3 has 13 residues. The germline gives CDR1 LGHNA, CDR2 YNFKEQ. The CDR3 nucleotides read TGTGCCAGCAGCCGATCACGGGAGTATGGCTACACCTTC. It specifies CASSRSREYGYTF.

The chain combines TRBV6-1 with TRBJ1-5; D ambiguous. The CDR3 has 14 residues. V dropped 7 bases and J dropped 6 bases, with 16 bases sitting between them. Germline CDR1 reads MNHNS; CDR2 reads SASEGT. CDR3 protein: CASTSPGRGQPQHF. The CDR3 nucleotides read TGTGCCAGCACTAGCCCAGGACGGGGTCAGCCCCAGCATTTT.

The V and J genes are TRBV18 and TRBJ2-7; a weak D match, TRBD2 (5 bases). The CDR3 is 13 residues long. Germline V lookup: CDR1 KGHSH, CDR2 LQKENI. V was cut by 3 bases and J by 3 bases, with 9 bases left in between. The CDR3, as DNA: TGTGCCAGCTCACCGCTGAGCGGCTACGAGCAGTACTTC. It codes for CASSPLSGYEQYF.

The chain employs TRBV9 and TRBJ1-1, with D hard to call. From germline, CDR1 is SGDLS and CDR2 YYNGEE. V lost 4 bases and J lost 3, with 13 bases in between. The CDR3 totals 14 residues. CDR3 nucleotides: TGTGCCAGCAGCCCGACTGGCGCGTACACTGAAGCTTTCTTT. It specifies CASSPTGAYTEAFF.

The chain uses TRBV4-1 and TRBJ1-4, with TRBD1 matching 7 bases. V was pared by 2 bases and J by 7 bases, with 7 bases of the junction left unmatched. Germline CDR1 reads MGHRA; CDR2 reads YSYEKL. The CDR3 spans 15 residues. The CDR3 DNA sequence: TGCGCCAGCAGCCAATCGGACAGGTCCACTGAAAAACTGTTTTTT. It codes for CASSQSDRSTEKLFF.

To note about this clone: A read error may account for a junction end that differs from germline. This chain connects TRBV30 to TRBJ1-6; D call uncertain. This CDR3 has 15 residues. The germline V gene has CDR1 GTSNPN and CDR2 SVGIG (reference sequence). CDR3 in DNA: TGTGCCTGGAGTATACCGCGGGGATATAATTCACTCCTCCACTTT. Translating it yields CAWSIPRGYNSLLHF.

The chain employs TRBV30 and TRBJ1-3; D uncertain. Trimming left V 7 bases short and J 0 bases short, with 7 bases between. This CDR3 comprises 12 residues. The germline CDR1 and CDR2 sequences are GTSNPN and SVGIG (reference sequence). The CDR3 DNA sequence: TGTGCCTTACAGCCCTCTGGAAACACCATATATTTT. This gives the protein CALQPSGNTIYF.

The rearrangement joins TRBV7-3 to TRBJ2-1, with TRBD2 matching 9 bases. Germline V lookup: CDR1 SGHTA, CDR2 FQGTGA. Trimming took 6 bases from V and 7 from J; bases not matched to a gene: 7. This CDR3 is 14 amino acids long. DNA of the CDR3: TGTGCCAGCAGTCGCGGGGGGGTAGGTAATGAGCAGTTCTTC. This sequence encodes CASSRGGVGNEQFF.

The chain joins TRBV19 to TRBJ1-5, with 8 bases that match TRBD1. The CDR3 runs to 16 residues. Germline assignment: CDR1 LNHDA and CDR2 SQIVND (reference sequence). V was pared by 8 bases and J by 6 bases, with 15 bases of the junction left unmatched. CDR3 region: CASFQTGQGRIQPQHF. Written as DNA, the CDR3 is TGTGCCAGTTTTCAGACCGGACAGGGCAGGATTCAGCCCCAGCATTTT.

DNA of the CDR3: TGTGCCAGCAGCTTAAGTTCGGGTTCCCAAGAGACCCAGTACTTC. This encodes CASSLSSGSQETQYF. The chain carries TRBV7-2 and TRBJ2-5; D gene uncertain. The CDR3 consists of 15 residues. Germline-derived CDR1 and CDR2 are SGHTA and FQGNSA. Trimming took off 2 bases at V and 1 base at J, with 11 bases between the two ends.

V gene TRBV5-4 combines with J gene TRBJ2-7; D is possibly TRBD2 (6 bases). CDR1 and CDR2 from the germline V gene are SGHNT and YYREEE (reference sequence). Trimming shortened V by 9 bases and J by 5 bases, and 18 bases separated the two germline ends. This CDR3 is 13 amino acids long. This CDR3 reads CATTRRGGDEQYF. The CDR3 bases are TGTGCCACAACCAGGCGCGGAGGGGACGAGCAGTACTTC.

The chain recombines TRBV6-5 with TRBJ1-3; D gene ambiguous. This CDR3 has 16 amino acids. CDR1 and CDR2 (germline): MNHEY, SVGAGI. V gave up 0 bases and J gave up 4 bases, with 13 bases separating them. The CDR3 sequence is CASSYSSGLPGNTIYF. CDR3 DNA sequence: TGTGCCAGCAGTTACTCGAGTGGGCTACCGGGAAACACCATATATTTT.

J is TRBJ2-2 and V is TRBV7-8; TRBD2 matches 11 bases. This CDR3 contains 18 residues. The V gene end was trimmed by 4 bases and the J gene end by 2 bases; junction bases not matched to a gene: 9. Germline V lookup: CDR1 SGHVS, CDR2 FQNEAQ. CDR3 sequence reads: CASSSRVSGGANTGELFF. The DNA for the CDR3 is TGTGCCAGCAGCTCCCGTGTTAGCGGGGGGGCAAACACCGGGGAGCTGTTTTTT. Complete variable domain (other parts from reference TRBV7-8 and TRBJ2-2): GAGVSQSPRYKVAKRGQDVALRCDPISGHVSLFWYQQALGQGPEFLTYFQNEAQLDKSGLPSDRFFAERPEGSVSTLKIQRTQQEDSAVYLCASSSRVSGGANTGELFFGEGSRLTVL.

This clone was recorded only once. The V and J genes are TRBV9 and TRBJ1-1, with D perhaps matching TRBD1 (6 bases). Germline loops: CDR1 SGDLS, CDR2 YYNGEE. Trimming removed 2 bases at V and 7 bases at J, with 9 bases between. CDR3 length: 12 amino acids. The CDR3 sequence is CASSVGQHEAFF. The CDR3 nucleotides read TGTGCCAGCAGCGTCGGACAGCATGAAGCTTTCTTT.

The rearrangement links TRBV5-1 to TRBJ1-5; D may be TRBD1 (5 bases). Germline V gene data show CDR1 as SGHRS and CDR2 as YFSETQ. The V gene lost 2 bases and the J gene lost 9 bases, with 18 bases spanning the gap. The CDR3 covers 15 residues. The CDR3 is CASSFYPSGGWPQHF. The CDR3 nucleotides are TGCGCCAGCAGCTTTTATCCGTCGGGGGGTTGGCCCCAGCATTTT.

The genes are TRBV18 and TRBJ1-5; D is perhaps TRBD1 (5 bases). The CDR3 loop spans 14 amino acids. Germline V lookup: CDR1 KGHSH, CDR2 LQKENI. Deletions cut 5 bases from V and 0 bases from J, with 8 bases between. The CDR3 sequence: CASSSTDSNQPQHF. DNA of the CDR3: TGTGCCAGCTCATCGACAGATAGCAATCAGCCCCAGCATTTT.

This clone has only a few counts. The DNA of the CDR3 is TGTGCCAGCAGTGAAAGGGGCCGGGATTCACCCCTCCACTTT. Its translation: CASSERGRDSPLHF. The V and J genes are TRBV2 and TRBJ1-6; D is perhaps TRBD1 (5 bases). This CDR3 comprises 14 residues. V dropped 2 bases and J dropped 8 bases, with 10 bases sitting between them. Looked up from germline, CDR1 is SNHLY and CDR2 is FYNNEI.

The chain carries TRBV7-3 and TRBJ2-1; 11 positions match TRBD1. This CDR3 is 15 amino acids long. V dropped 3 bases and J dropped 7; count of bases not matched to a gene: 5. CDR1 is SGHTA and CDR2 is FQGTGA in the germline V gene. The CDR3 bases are TGTGCCAGCAGCTTCGGGACAGGGGGTCGGAATGAGCAGTTCTTC. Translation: CASSFGTGGRNEQFF.

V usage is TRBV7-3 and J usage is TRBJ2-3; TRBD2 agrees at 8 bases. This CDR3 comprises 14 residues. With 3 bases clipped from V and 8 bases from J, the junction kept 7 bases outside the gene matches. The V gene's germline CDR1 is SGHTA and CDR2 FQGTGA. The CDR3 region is CASSFDGGAATQYF. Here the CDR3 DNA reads TGTGCCAGCAGCTTCGACGGGGGGGCGGCTACGCAGTATTTT.

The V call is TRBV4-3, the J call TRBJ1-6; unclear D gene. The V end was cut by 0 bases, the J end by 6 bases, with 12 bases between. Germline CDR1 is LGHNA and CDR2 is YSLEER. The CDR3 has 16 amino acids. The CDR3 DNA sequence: TGCGCCAGCAGCCAAGATCCCAGGCAGTTTAATTCACCCCTCCACTTT. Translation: CASSQDPRQFNSPLHF.

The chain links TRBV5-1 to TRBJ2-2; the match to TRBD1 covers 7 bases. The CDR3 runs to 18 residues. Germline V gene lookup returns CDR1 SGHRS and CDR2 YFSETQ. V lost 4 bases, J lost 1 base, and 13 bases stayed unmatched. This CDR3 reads CASSRTGTAQRNTGELFF. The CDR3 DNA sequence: TGCGCCAGCAGCCGGACGGGGACAGCTCAAAGGAACACCGGGGAGCTGTTTTTT.

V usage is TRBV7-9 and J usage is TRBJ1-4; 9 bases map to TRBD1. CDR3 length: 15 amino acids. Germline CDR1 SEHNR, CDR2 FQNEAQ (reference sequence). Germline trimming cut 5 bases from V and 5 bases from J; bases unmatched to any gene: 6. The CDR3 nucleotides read TGTGCCAGCAGCCCAGGGACAGGGCAGAATGAAAAACTGTTTTTT. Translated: CASSPGTGQNEKLFF.